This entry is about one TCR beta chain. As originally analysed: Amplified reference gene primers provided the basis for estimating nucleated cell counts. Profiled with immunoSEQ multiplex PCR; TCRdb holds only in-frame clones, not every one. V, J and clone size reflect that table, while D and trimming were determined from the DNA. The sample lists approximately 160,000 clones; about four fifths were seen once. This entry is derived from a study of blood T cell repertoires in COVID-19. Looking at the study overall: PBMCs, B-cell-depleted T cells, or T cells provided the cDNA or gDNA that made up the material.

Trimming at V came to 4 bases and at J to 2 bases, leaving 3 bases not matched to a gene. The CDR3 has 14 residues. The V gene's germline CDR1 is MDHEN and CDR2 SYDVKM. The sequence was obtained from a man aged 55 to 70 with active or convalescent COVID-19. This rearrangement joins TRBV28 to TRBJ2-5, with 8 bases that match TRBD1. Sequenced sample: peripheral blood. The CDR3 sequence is CASSSRQGQETQYF. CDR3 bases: TGTGCCAGCAGTTCCAGACAGGGGCAAGAGACCCAGTACTTC. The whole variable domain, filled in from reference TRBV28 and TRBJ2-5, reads DVKVTQSSRYLVKRTGEKVFLECVQDMDHENMFWYRQDPGLGLRLIYFSYDVKMKEKGDIPEGYSVSREKKERFSLILESASTNQTSMYLCASSSRQGQETQYFGPGTRLLVL.